The entry below gives a single T cell receptor beta chain sequence along with its context. Execution of the assay was at deep level. Repertoires were generated with immunoSEQ multiplex PCR, while TCRdb's copy carries only in-frame clones and drops some. Of hundreds of thousands of clones in the sample, 90% to 95% were seen once. Naive CD8 cells, CD45RO-negative and positively selected for CCR7, excluded terminally differentiated effector memory CD45RA+ cells. The sample is drawn from a study of shared clonotypes between healthy human individuals. Trimming removed 4 bases at V and 5 bases at J, with 22 bases between. CDR3 length equals 16 residues. Looked up from germline, CDR1 is SGHDT and CDR2 is YYEEEE.

The receptor was isolated from a man aged 30 to 39 in good health. The rearrangement joins TRBV5-6 to TRBJ2-7, with D perhaps TRBD1 (5 bases). Sequenced material: naive CD8+ T cells sorted from blood. CDR3 sequence reads: CASSPPLWSGINEQYF. The CDR3 DNA sequence: TGTGCCAGCAGCCCCCCCCTTTGGTCAGGGATAAACGAGCAGTACTTC.